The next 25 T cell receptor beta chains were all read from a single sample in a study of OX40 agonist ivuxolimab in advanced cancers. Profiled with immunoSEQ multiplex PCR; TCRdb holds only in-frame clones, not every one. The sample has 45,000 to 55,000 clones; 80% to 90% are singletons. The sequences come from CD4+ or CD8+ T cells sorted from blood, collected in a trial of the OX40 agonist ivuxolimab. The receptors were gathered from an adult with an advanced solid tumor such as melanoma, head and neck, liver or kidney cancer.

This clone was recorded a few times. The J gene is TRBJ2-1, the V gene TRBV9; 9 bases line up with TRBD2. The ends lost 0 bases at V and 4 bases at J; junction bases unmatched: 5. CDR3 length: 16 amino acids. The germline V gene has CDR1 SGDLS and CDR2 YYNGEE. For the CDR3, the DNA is TGTGCCAGCAGCGTAGCCCCGGCGGGAGGGTACAATGAGCAGTTCTTC. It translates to CASSVAPAGGYNEQFF.

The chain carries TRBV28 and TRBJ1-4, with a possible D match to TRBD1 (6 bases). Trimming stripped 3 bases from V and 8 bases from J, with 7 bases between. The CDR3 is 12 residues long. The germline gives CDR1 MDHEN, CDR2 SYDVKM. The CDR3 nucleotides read TGTGCCAGCAGTTTTGGGGGCGAAAAACTGTTTTTT. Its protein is CASSFGGEKLFF.

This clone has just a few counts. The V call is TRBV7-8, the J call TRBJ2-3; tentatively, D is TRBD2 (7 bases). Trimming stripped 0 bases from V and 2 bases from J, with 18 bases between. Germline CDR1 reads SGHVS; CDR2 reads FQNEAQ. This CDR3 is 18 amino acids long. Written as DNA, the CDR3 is TGTGCCAGCAGCTTAGCGTTAGGGGGAGGGCCCGTCACAGATACGCAGTATTTT. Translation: CASSLALGGGPVTDTQYF. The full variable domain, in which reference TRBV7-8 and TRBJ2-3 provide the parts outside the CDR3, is GAGVSQSPRYKVAKRGQDVALRCDPISGHVSLFWYQQALGQGPEFLTYFQNEAQLDKSGLPSDRFFAERPEGSVSTLKIQRTQQEDSAVYLCASSLALGGGPVTDTQYFGPGTRLTVL.

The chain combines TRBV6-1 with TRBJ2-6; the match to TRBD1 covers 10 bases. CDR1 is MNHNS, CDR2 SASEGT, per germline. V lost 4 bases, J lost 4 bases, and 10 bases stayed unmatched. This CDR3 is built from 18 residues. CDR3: CASSAVRTGGTGANVLTF. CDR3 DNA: TGTGCCAGCAGTGCTGTGCGGACAGGGGGTACGGGGGCCAACGTCCTGACTTTC.

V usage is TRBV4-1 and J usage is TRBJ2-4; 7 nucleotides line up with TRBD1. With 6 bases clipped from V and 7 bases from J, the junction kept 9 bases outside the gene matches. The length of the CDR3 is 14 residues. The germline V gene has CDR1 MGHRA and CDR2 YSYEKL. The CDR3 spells CASRVSTGLNIQYF. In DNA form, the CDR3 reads TGCGCCAGCAGGGTCTCGACAGGGCTGAACATTCAGTACTTC.

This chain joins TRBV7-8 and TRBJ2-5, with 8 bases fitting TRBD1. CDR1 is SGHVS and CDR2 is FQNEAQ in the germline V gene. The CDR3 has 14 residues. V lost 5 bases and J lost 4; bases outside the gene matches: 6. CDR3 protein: CASSQTGAVETQYF. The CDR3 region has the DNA TGTGCCAGCAGCCAGACAGGGGCGGTAGAGACCCAGTACTTC.

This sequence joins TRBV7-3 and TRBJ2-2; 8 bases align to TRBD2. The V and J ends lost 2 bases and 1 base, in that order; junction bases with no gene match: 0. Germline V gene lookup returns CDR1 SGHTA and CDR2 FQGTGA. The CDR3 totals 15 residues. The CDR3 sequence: CASSLAGGNTGELFF. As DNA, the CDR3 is TGTGCCAGCAGCTTAGCGGGAGGGAACACCGGGGAGCTGTTTTTT. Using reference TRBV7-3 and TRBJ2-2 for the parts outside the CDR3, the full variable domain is GAGVSQTPSNKVTEKGKYVELRCDPISGHTALYWYRQSLGQGPEFLIYFQGTGAADDSGLPNDRFFAVRPEGSVSTLKIQRTERGDSAVYLCASSLAGGNTGELFFGEGSRLTVL.

CDR3: CASSTTSGRTHNEQFF. The CDR3 DNA reads as TGTGCCAGCAGTACTACTAGCGGGAGGACTCACAATGAGCAGTTCTTC. V usage is TRBV2 and J usage is TRBJ2-1; 12 positions match TRBD2. V dropped 5 bases and J dropped 5; count of bases not matched to a gene: 7. The CDR3 contains 16 residues. Germline CDR1 SNHLY, CDR2 FYNNEI.

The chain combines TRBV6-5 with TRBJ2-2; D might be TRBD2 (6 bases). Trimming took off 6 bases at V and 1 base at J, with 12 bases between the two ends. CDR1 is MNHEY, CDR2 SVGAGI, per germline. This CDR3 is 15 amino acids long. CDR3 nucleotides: TGTGCCAGCAGAAGGGACTCCCGGAACACCGGGGAGCTGTTTTTT. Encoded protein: CASRRDSRNTGELFF.

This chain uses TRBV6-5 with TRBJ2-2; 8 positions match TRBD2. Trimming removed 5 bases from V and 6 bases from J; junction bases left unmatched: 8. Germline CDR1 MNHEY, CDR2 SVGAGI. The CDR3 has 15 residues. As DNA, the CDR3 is TGTGCCAGCAGTAGCCCGGGAGGGGTGGCCGGGGAGCTGTTTTTT. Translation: CASSSPGGVAGELFF.

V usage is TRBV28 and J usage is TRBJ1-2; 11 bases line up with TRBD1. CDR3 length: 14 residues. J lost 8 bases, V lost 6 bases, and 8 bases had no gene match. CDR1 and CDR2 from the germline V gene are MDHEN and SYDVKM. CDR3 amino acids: CASRSGDRGGGYTF. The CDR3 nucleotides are TGTGCCAGCAGATCCGGGGACAGGGGGGGAGGCTACACCTTC.

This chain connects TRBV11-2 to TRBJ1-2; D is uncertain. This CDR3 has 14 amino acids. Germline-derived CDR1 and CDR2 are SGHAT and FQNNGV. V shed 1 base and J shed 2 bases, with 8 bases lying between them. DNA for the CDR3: TGTGCCAGCAGCTTAGGAGCACAGAACTATGGCTACACCTTC. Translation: CASSLGAQNYGYTF.

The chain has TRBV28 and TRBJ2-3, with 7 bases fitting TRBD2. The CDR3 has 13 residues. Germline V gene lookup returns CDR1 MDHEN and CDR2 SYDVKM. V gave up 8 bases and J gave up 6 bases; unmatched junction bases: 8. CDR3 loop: CASLGGSWDTQYF. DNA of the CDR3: TGTGCCAGCCTGGGGGGGTCCTGGGATACGCAGTATTTT. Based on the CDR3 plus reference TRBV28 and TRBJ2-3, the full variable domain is DVKVTQSSRYLVKRTGEKVFLECVQDMDHENMFWYRQDPGLGLRLIYFSYDVKMKEKGDIPEGYSVSREKKERFSLILESASTNQTSMYLCASLGGSWDTQYFGPGTRLTVL.

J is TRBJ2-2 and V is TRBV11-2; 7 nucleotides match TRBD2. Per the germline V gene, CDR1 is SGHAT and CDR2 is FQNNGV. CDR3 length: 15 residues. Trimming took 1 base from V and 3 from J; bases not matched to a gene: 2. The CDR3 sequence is CASSLGDYYTGELFF. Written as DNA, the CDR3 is TGTGCCAGCAGCTTAGGGGACTACTACACCGGGGAGCTGTTTTTT.

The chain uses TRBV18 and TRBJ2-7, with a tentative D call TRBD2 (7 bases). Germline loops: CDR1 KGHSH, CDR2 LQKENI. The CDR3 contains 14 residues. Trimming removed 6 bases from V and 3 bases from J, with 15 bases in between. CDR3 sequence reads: CASSAGDTGYEQYF. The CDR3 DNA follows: TGTGCCAGCTCCGCGGGGGACACCGGCTACGAGCAGTACTTC.

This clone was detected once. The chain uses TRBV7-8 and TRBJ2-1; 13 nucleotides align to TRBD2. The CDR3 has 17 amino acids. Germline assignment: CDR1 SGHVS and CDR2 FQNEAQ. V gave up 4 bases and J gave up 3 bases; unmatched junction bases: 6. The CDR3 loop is CASSSRLAGGIYNEQFF. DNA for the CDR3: TGTGCCAGCAGCTCCCGACTAGCGGGAGGTATCTACAATGAGCAGTTCTTC.

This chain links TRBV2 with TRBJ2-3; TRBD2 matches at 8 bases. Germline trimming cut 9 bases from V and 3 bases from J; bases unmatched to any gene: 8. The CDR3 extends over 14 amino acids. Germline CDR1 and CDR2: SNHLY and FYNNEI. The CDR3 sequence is CASSTSDYTDTQYF. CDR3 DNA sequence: TGTGCCAGTTCGACTAGCGACTATACAGATACGCAGTATTTT.

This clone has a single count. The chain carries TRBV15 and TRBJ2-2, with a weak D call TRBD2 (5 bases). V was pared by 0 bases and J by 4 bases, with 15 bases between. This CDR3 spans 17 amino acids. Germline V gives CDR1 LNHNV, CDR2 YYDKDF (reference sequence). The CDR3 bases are TGTGCCACCAGCAGAGATTCCGGGGAAAGGACCACCGGGGAGCTGTTTTTT. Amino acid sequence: CATSRDSGERTTGELFF.

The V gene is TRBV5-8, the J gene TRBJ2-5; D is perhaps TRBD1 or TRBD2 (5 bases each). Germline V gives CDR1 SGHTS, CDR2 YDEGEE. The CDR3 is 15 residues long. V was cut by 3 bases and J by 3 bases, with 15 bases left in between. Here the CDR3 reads CASSSSGGMEETQYF. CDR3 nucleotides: TGTGCCAGCAGCTCCAGTGGGGGAATGGAAGAGACCCAGTACTTC.

The DNA for the CDR3 is TGTGCCAGCAGGGCTACCGGGGAGCTGTTTTTT. Translation: CASRATGELFF. The chain uses TRBV2 and TRBJ2-2, with D unclear. In germline, CDR1 is SNHLY, CDR2 FYNNEI. CDR3 length: 11 amino acids. V lost 6 bases and J lost 5, with 4 bases in between.

The CDR3 DNA reads TGTGCCAGCAGTGAAGGTCGGTCGTGGGACATTCAGTACTTC. This codes for CASSEGRSWDIQYF. This chain uses TRBV6-5 with TRBJ2-4; D is ambiguous. V shed 5 bases and J shed 8 bases, with 16 bases lying between them. This CDR3 has 14 residues. The germline V gene encodes CDR1 MNHEY and CDR2 SVGAGI.

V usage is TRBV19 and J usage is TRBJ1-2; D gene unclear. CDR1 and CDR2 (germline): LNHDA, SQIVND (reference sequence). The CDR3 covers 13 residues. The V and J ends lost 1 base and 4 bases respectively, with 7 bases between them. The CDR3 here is CASSIGLLYGYTF. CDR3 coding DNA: TGTGCCAGTAGTATAGGCCTGCTCTATGGCTACACCTTC.

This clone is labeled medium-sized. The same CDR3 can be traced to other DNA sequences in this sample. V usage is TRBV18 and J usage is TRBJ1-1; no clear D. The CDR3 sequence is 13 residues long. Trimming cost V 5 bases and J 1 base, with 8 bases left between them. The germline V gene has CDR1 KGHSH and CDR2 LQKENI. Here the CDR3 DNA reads TGTGCCAGCTCATTCACAGAGAACACTGAAGCTTTCTTT. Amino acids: CASSFTENTEAFF.

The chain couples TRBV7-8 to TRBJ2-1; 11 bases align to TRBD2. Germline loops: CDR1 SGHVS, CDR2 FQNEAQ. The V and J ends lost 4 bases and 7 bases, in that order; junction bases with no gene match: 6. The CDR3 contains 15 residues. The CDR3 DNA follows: TGTGCCAGCAGCTCACTAGCGGGAGTTAGGAATGAGCAGTTCTTC. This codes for CASSSLAGVRNEQFF.

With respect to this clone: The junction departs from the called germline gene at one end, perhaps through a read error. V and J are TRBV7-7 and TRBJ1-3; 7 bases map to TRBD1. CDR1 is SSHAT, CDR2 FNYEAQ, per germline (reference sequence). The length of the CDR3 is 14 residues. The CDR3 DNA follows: TGTGCTAGCAGCTCCGACAGGGTTAAGTACACCATATATTTT. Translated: CASSSDRVKYTIYF.